The 32 T cell receptor beta chains below all came from one sample that was sequenced in a study of T cell responses to AZD1222 COVID-19 vaccine. The table came from immunoSEQ multiplex PCR; TCRdb's copy has only in-frame clones and leaves some out. The sample shows 150,000 to 200,000 clones, 94% of them seen only once. This specimen was peripheral blood, taken 28 days after the second AZD1222 dose. These receptors came from an adult who received the AZD1222 COVID-19 vaccine.

J is TRBJ1-1 and V is TRBV10-2; TRBD1 might be the D (6 bases). This CDR3 has 11 amino acids. The germline gives CDR1 WSHSY, CDR2 SAAADI. The ends were cut back, 5 bases at V and 5 bases at J, with 6 bases in the middle. Written as DNA, the CDR3 is TGCGCCAGCAGTCAGGGGACTGAAGCTTTCTTT. Its protein product is CASSQGTEAFF.

This sequence joins TRBV7-9 and TRBJ2-7; the match to TRBD2 covers 8 bases. The germline V gene encodes CDR1 SEHNR and CDR2 FQNEAQ (reference sequence). Unmatched junction bases numbered 5, after V lost 5 bases and J lost 2 bases. There are 14 residues in the CDR3. CDR3 bases: TGTGCCAGCAGCCAGCGGGAGCCCACCTACGAGCAGTACTTC. This codes for CASSQREPTYEQYF.

The chain employs TRBV15 and TRBJ2-2; the D is unclear. The germline V gene has CDR1 LNHNV and CDR2 YYDKDF (reference sequence). Trimming removed 3 bases from V and 6 bases from J, with 5 bases in between. There are 12 residues in the CDR3. DNA of the CDR3: TGTGCCACCAGCAGGGCGGCCGGGGAGCTGTTTTTT. It is translated as CATSRAAGELFF.

CDR3: CASSDAGPFYGYTF. In DNA form, the CDR3 reads TGTGCCAGCAGCGACGCCGGACCTTTCTATGGCTACACCTTC. The rearrangement links TRBV7-9 to TRBJ1-2; no clear D. From germline, CDR1 is SEHNR and CDR2 FQNEAQ (reference sequence). The CDR3 totals 14 residues. V lost 5 bases and J 4 bases, leaving 14 bases between the germline ends.

This rearrangement joins TRBV28 to TRBJ2-7, with D perhaps TRBD2 (6 bases). From germline, CDR1 is MDHEN and CDR2 SYDVKM. The length of the CDR3 is 13 residues. With 1 base removed from V and 5 bases from J, the gap between germline ends came to 9 bases. The CDR3 nucleotides are TGTGCCAGCAGTTTATCGGGGGACCACGAGCAGTACTTC. This translates into CASSLSGDHEQYF.

The chain joins TRBV18 to TRBJ1-4, with 9 positions matching TRBD1. V was pared by 4 bases and J by 8 bases, with 11 bases of the junction left unmatched. Looked up from germline, CDR1 is KGHSH and CDR2 is LQKENI. The CDR3 totals 16 residues. CDR3 in amino acids: CASSQSSGTGREKLFF. For the CDR3, the DNA is TGTGCCAGCTCACAATCCTCCGGGACAGGGAGAGAAAAACTGTTTTTT.

The V gene is TRBV7-9, the J gene TRBJ2-3; D uncertain. The CDR3 is made up of 14 amino acids. The germline V gene has CDR1 SEHNR and CDR2 FQNEAQ (reference sequence). V lost 6 bases, J lost 7 bases, and 17 bases lay in between. The CDR3 region has the DNA TGTGCCAGCAGTCAATCTTTCTCCTCTCATACGCAGTATTTT. Protein sequence: CASSQSFSSHTQYF.

The chain joins TRBV6-5 to TRBJ1-3, with no clear D. Trimming cost V 6 bases and J 7 bases, with 10 bases left between them. Looked up from germline, CDR1 is MNHEY and CDR2 is SVGAGI. The CDR3 is 12 amino acids. CDR3 bases: TGTGCCAGCAGCACAGCAGGTAACACCATATATTTT. Amino acids: CASSTAGNTIYF.

The chain employs TRBV6-5 and TRBJ2-7; D uncertain. Trimming took off 5 bases at V and 0 bases at J, with 5 bases between the two ends. The CDR3 totals 12 residues. Germline loops: CDR1 MNHEY, CDR2 SVGAGI. CDR3 in amino acids: CASSPRSYEQYF. Here the CDR3 DNA reads TGTGCCAGCAGTCCCCGCTCCTACGAGCAGTACTTC.

The rearrangement links TRBV10-3 to TRBJ1-6; 9 nucleotides align to TRBD1. Germline V gives CDR1 ENHRY, CDR2 SYGVKD. The junction had 6 bases not matched to a gene; V was cut back by 7 bases and J by 5 bases. This CDR3 contains 15 residues. The CDR3 reads CAITPGTGHNSPLHF. The CDR3 DNA reads TGTGCCATCACTCCCGGGACAGGGCATAATTCACCCCTCCACTTT.

This rearrangement joins TRBV7-3 to TRBJ2-7; no reliable D call. Germline loops: CDR1 SGHTA, CDR2 FQGTGA. Trimming removed 1 base from V and 1 base from J, with 11 bases in between. CDR3 length: 15 amino acids. The CDR3 nucleotides are TGTGCCAGCAGCTTAATAGGTGCCCCTTCCTACGAGCAGTACTTC. Protein sequence: CASSLIGAPSYEQYF.

As DNA, the CDR3 is TGTGCCAGCAATGGCAGGGAGAGTGGCTACACCTTC. This codes for CASNGRESGYTF. This chain uses TRBV6-5 with TRBJ1-2, with D possibly TRBD1 on 5 matching bases. Trimming left V 7 bases short and J 7 bases short, with 13 bases between. The V gene's germline CDR1 is MNHEY and CDR2 SVGAGI. The CDR3 loop spans 12 amino acids.

This clone has only a few counts. This sequence joins TRBV2 and TRBJ2-7; D not certain. Trimming took 4 bases from V and 0 from J, leaving 10 bases between them. The CDR3 runs to 14 residues. Germline V gives CDR1 SNHLY, CDR2 FYNNEI. As DNA, the CDR3 is TGTGCCAGCAGTGGGGTGGGAAGCTCCTACGAGCAGTACTTC. It encodes CASSGVGSSYEQYF.

The chain employs TRBV2 and TRBJ2-1; D possibly uses TRBD1 or TRBD2 (5 bases each). CDR3 length: 15 residues. Trimming cost V 6 bases and J 7 bases, with 19 bases left between them. Per the germline V gene, CDR1 is SNHLY and CDR2 is FYNNEI. The CDR3 bases are TGTGCCAGCAGGGGGCCGGTAGGAGAGGGGAATGAGCAGTTCTTC. Protein: CASRGPVGEGNEQFF.

The CDR3 region is CASSQDRDLAGDTGELFF. The CDR3 DNA reads as TGTGCCAGCAGCCAAGACAGGGATTTGGCGGGCGACACCGGGGAGCTGTTTTTT. The V and J genes are TRBV3-1 (or the pseudogene TRBV3-2) and TRBJ2-2, with D perhaps given as TRBD1 or TRBD2 (5 bases each). The V end was cut by 0 bases, the J end by 3 bases, with 17 bases between. CDR3 length: 18 residues. The germline gives CDR1 LGHDT, CDR2 YNNKEL (reference sequence).

The CDR3 region is CSASDGYEQYF. CDR3 nucleotide sequence: TGCAGTGCTAGTGACGGCTACGAGCAGTACTTC. This chain joins TRBV20-1 and TRBJ2-7, with unresolved D. The CDR3 has 11 amino acids. The V end lost 3 bases, the J end lost 3 bases, and 6 bases lay between the germline ends. Germline-derived CDR1 and CDR2 are DFQATT and SNEGSKA (reference sequence).

The rearrangement uses TRBV6-1 and TRBJ1-5; possible D gene TRBD1, 6 bases. The V end lost 3 bases, the J end lost 4 bases, and 13 bases lay between the germline ends. Germline V CDR1 and CDR2: MNHNS, SASEGT. This CDR3 region has 15 residues. The CDR3 nucleotides are TGTGCCAGCAGTGAGGGGGGCCAGGGAAATCAGCCCCAGCATTTT. As protein: CASSEGGQGNQPQHF.

The chain recombines TRBV5-1 with TRBJ2-1, with 9 bases matching TRBD1. There are 15 residues in the CDR3. Germline lookup yields CDR1 SGHRS and CDR2 YFSETQ. The V and J ends lost 2 bases and 2 bases, in that order; junction bases with no gene match: 2. The chain's CDR3 is CASSFGQGPYNEQFF. The CDR3 bases are TGCGCCAGCAGCTTTGGACAGGGGCCCTACAATGAGCAGTTCTTC.

Note on this clone: One end of the junction fails to match germline, which may point to a read error. V gene TRBV19 combines with J gene TRBJ2-6; 8 bases map to TRBD1. Germline V gene data show CDR1 as LNHDA and CDR2 as SQIVND (reference sequence). The CDR3 sequence is 20 residues long. The DNA for the CDR3 is TGTGCCAGTAGTATCGTTTTCGCTGGGACAGGCCGCTCTAGGGCCAACGTCCTGACTTTC. Residues: CASSIVFAGTGRSRANVLTF. Looking up the rest from reference TRBV19 and TRBJ2-6 gives the full variable domain: DGGITQSPKYLFRKEGQNVTLSCEQNLNHDAMYWYRQDPGQGLRLIYYSQIVNDFQKGDIAEGYSVSREKKESFPLTVTSAQKNPTAFYLCASSIVFAGTGRSRANVLTFGAGSRLTVL.

The chain has TRBV19 and TRBJ2-3, with TRBD1 matching 12 bases. Trimming at V came to 5 bases and at J to 5 bases, leaving 5 bases not matched to a gene. Germline lookup yields CDR1 LNHDA and CDR2 SQIVND (reference sequence). The CDR3 runs to 15 residues. In nucleotides, the CDR3 is TGTGCCAGTAGTCCGGGGGACAGGGGGCTAGATACGCAGTATTTT. It yields the protein CASSPGDRGLDTQYF. Supplemented by reference TRBV19 and TRBJ2-3, the full variable domain reads DGGITQSPKYLFRKEGQNVTLSCEQNLNHDAMYWYRQDPGQGLRLIYYSQIVNDFQKGDIAEGYSVSREKKESFPLTVTSAQKNPTAFYLCASSPGDRGLDTQYFGPGTRLTVL.

This clone was recorded once. The J gene is TRBJ2-7, the V gene TRBV28, with 8 bases matching TRBD1. The trim removed 3 bases at V and 2 bases at J, leaving 3 bases unmatched. The CDR3 sequence is 14 residues long. CDR1 MDHEN and CDR2 SYDVKM come from the germline V gene. CDR3 region: CASSLVGQAYEQYF. The CDR3, as DNA: TGTGCCAGCAGTTTGGTGGGACAGGCCTACGAGCAGTACTTC.

The gene calls are TRBV7-3 and TRBJ2-3, with D unclear. Per the germline V gene, CDR1 is SGHTA and CDR2 is FQGTGA. This CDR3 is built from 14 residues. V dropped 3 bases and J dropped 0 bases, with 7 bases sitting between them. CDR3 sequence: CASSLTASTDTQYF. The CDR3 DNA follows: TGTGCCAGCAGCTTGACGGCTAGCACAGATACGCAGTATTTT.

The chain carries TRBV18 and TRBJ1-2; D is unclear. There are 12 residues in the CDR3. The V gene's germline CDR1 is KGHSH and CDR2 LQKENI. V gave up 2 bases and J gave up 6 bases, with 7 bases separating them. CDR3 region: CASSPGPNGYTF. CDR3 sequence (DNA): TGTGCCAGCTCACCAGGACCGAATGGCTACACCTTC.

V is TRBV27 and J is TRBJ1-1; D perhaps matches TRBD1 (5 bases). The ends were cut back, 2 bases at V and 7 bases at J, with 8 bases in the middle. The V gene's germline CDR1 is MNHEY and CDR2 SMNVEV (reference sequence). The length of the CDR3 is 12 residues. Here the CDR3 DNA reads TGTGCCAGCAGTTTAGAGGGGATTGAAGCTTTCTTT. This encodes CASSLEGIEAFF.

The CDR3 is CASSPSSGSSYNEQFF. The CDR3 nucleotides read TGTGCCAGCAGCCCCTCTAGCGGAAGCTCCTACAATGAGCAGTTCTTC. The genes are TRBV3-1 (or the pseudogene TRBV3-2) and TRBJ2-1, with TRBD2 identical over 7 bases. CDR3 size: 16 residues. V trimming: 4 bases; J trimming: 0 bases; junction bases outside the gene matches: 6. CDR1 is LGHDT and CDR2 is YNNKEL in the germline V gene (reference sequence).

The CDR3 coding sequence is TGTGCCAGCAGCTTCCAGGAATACAATGAGCAGTTCTTC. Translating it yields CASSFQEYNEQFF. V gene TRBV7-3 combines with J gene TRBJ2-1, with unresolved D. V was cut by 3 bases and J by 4 bases, with 7 bases left in between. The length of the CDR3 is 13 residues. Germline CDR1 SGHTA, CDR2 FQGTGA.

This clone was observed a single time. J is TRBJ2-1 and V is TRBV7-8; TRBD2 agrees at 9 bases. The CDR3 spans 17 residues. Per germline, CDR1 SGHVS and CDR2 FQNEAQ. With V trimmed by 1 base and J by 7 bases, 11 bases remained unmatched. The DNA for the CDR3 is TGTGCCAGCAGCTTAGTTAGAATTGGCGGGAGGGGAAATGAGCAGTTCTTC. Translation gives CASSLVRIGGRGNEQFF.

The chain joins TRBV29-1 to TRBJ1-1; D is possibly TRBD1 (6 bases). The CDR3 loop spans 16 amino acids. Germline CDR1 SQVTM, CDR2 ANQGSEA. DNA of the CDR3: TGCACCTCGTTGAACCCCCGGACAGTGCGCAACACTGAAGCTTTCTTT. Translation: CTSLNPRTVRNTEAFF.

The rearrangement uses TRBV11-2 and TRBJ2-5; tentatively, D is TRBD1 or TRBD2 (6 bases each). Germline CDR1 and CDR2: SGHAT and FQNNGV. V lost 5 bases and J 5 bases, leaving 9 bases between the germline ends. The CDR3 is made up of 12 amino acids. The CDR3 protein is CASSQGGETQYF. In nucleotides, the CDR3 is TGTGCCAGCAGCCAAGGGGGGGAGACCCAGTACTTC.

The gene calls are TRBV11-1 and TRBJ1-3; no definite D call. Germline CDR1 is SGHAT and CDR2 is FQDESV (reference sequence). The CDR3 contains 11 residues. V was clipped by 3 bases and J by 3 bases, with 0 bases between them. This CDR3 reads CASSFGNTIYF. CDR3 sequence (DNA): TGTGCCAGCAGCTTTGGAAACACCATATATTTT.

The chain joins TRBV28 to TRBJ1-6, with D perhaps matching TRBD1 (5 bases). Trimming pared 4 bases from V and 4 bases from J, leaving 11 bases between. The length of the CDR3 is 15 residues. The germline V gene has CDR1 MDHEN and CDR2 SYDVKM. CDR3 region: CASSSGQEYNSPLHF. Written as DNA, the CDR3 is TGTGCCAGCAGTTCGGGGCAGGAGTATAATTCACCCCTCCACTTT. The complete variable domain, with remaining parts taken from reference TRBV28 and TRBJ1-6, reads DVKVTQSSRYLVKRTGEKVFLECVQDMDHENMFWYRQDPGLGLRLIYFSYDVKMKEKGDIPEGYSVSREKKERFSLILESASTNQTSMYLCASSSGQEYNSPLHFGNGTRLTVT.

The chain joins TRBV7-2 to TRBJ1-6; D not resolved. Germline V gene lookup returns CDR1 SGHTA and CDR2 FQGNSA. The CDR3 contains 12 residues. V lost 5 bases to trimming and J lost 6 bases, with 5 bases between them. CDR3 coding DNA: TGTGCCAGCAGCCTGATTAATTCACCCCTCCACTTT. As protein: CASSLINSPLHF.